The following is a T cell receptor (beta chain) sequence with its context. Its antigen remains unidentified. These data are taken from a study of shared clonotypes between healthy human individuals. Study details: Donors had three CD4 naive, three CD4 memory, two CD8 naive and one CD8 memory plate apiece. General observations from the study: Generation probabilities were higher for clonotypes shared across all four sorted-subset donors than for unshared ones. Sequencing depth was expected to influence donor clonotype sharing.

The method was immunoSEQ multiplex PCR; TCRdb's version includes in-frame clones alone and lacks a portion of them. The data contain about 1 million clones, more than 65% of them seen just once; the ten biggest clones take up nearly 1.5%. J was trimmed by 2 bases and V by 0 bases; bases with no gene match: 1. Germline CDR1 reads LGHNA; CDR2 reads YSLEER. The CDR3 consists of 16 residues. The chain has TRBV4-3 and TRBJ2-6; 7 bases are a match to TRBD2. The TCR originated in a man aged 18 to 30 in good health. Sample: memory CD4+ T cells sorted from blood. Subset: CD45RA-negative fraction. The DNA of the CDR3 is TGCGCCAGCAGCCAAGAACGGGGGGCTGGGGCCAACGTCCTGACTTTC. As protein: CASSQERGAGANVLTF.